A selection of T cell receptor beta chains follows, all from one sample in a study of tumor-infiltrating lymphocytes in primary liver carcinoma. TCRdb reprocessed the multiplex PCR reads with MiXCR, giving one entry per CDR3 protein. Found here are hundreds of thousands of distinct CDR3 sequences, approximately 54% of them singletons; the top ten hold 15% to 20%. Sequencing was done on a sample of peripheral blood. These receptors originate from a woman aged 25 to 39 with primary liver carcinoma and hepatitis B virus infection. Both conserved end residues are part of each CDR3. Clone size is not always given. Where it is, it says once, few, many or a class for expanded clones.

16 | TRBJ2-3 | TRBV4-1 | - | CASSPSGGRRTDTQYF
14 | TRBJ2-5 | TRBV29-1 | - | CSVGGTGGQGTQYF
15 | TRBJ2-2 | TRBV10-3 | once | CVISGFGVDTGELFF
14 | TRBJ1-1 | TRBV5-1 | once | CASSLRTWGIEAFF
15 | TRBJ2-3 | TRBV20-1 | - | CSAEDRVGVEDTQYF
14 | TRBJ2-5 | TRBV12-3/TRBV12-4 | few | CASSTGFGGETQYF
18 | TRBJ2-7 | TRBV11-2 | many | CASSLGTSGRGSSYEQYF
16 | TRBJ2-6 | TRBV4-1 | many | CASSRGQVAGANVLTF
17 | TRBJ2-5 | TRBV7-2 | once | CASSTPPGGAAKETQYF
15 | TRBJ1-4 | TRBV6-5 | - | CACSDDRGTNEKLFF
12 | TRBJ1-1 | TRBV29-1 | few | CSAIGQGTEAFF
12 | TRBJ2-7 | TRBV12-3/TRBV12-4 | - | CASSLGGRGQYF
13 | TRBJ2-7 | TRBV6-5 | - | CASSYGEGYKQYF
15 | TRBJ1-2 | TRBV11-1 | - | CVSRHSAGTSYGYTF
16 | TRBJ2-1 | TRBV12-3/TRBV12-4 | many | CASSPRAGLTYNEQFF
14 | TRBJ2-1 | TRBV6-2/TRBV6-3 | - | CASKDPGNYNEQFF
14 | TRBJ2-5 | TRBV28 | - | CASSALGVEETQYF
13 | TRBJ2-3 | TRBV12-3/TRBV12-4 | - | CTSSFGGSDTQYF
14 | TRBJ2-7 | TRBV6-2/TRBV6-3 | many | CASSSRYGSYEQYF
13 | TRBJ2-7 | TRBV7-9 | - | CASSKGLSYEQYF
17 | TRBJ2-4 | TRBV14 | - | CASSQDVVQGGLDVQYF
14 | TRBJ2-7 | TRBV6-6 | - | CASADRGGSHEQYF
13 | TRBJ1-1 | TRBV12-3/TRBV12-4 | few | CASSSTGTGEAFF
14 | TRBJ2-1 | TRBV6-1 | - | CANRAGGTYNEQFF
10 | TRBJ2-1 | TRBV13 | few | CASEPGLAFF
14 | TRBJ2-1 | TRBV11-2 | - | CASSPAGTPYEQFF
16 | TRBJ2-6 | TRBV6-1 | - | CASSAWGGAGANVLTF
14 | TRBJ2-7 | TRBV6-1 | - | CANSVDEGISEQYF
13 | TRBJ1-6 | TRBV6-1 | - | CASSERGRVSLHF
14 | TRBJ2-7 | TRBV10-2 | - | CASSVRGRTPEQYF
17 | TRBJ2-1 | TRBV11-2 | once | CASSLGGGKSSYSEQFF
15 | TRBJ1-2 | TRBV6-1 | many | CASSHRDRVSAGYTF
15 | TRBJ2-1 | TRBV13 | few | CASSLYLVSYNEQSF
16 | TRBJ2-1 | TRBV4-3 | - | CASSHEAGGTYNEQLF
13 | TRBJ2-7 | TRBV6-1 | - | CASLSGNSYEQYF
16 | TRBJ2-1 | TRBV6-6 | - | CASSYLGQGAYNEQFF
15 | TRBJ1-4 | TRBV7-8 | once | CASSLVASGAEKLFF
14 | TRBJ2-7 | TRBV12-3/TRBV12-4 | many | CASSLPRGYSGQYF
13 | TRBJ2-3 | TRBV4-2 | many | CASSQHSSDTQYF
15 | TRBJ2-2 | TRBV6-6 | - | CASSPLGLQTGELFF
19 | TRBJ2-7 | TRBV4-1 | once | CVSSQDRGRTTPEAYEQYF
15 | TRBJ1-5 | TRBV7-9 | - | CASTDSTVSNQPQHF
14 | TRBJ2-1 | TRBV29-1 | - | CSVEGDRGYFEQFF
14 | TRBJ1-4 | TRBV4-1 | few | CASSQGGRGEKLFF